Listed below are T cell receptor beta chains from one sample, sequenced in a study of shared clonotypes between healthy human individuals. Method: immunoSEQ multiplex PCR; TCRdb's copy keeps in-frame clones and lacks some. Among more than 600,000 clones listed, about 90% were seen once. Material for sequencing was naive CD8+ T cells sorted from blood. The receptor set was obtained from a man between 25 and 39 years old in good health. CDR3s include the opening cysteine and the closing phenylalanine or tryptophan. D genes are given only for firm matches. Clone size, where shown, is once, few, many, or a class for clones that have expanded.

v_gene	j_gene	abundance	d_gene	CDR3nt	CDR3aa
TRBV2	TRBJ2-3	-	TRBD2	TGTGCCAGCAGGGGGTGGACTAGCGGGAGCCGCTCAGATACGCAGTATTTT	CASRGWTSGSRSDTQYF
TRBV2	TRBJ2-7	few	TRBD2	TGTGCCAGCACCGAAAGGCTAGCGGGAACCTACGAGCAGTACTTC	CASTERLAGTYEQYF
TRBV28	TRBJ2-5	-	TRBD1	TGTGCCAGCAGGAATTTTGCAGGGGGCCGAGAGACCCAGTACTTC	CASRNFAGGRETQYF
TRBV13	TRBJ1-2	-	-	TGTGCCAGCAGCTCGTTAACAGGGAACTATGGCTACACCTTC	CASSSLTGNYGYTF
TRBV10-3	TRBJ1-4	-	-	TGTGCCATCAGTGATCCGGCATCGTTAGAAAAACTGTTTTTT	CAISDPASLEKLFF
TRBV28	TRBJ2-7	-	TRBD1	TGTGCCAGCGAGTGGACAGGGCCTAGCTCCTACGAGCAGTACTTC	CASEWTGPSSYEQYF
TRBV27	TRBJ2-7	-	TRBD1	TGTGCCAGCAGTTTAGGACAGGGTTTAAACGAGCAGTACTTC	CASSLGQGLNEQYF
TRBV6-1	TRBJ2-7	few	TRBD1	TGTGCCAGCAGTGACTTCGGCAGGGGGCATGGCGAGCAGTACTTC	CASSDFGRGHGEQYF
TRBV5-6	TRBJ2-1	-	TRBD2	TGTGCCAGCAGCCCGAGACTAGCTAGACACAATGAGCAGTTCTTC	CASSPRLARHNEQFF
TRBV11-3	TRBJ2-2	-	TRBD1	TGTGCCAGCAGCGCTCGACAGGGGTCCGGGGAGCTGTTTTTT	CASSARQGSGELFF
TRBV7-8	TRBJ1-5	-	TRBD1	TGTGCCAGCAGCTTAGCGGTCGGACAGGGGGCTATTCAGCCCCAGCATTTT	CASSLAVGQGAIQPQHF
TRBV11-2	TRBJ2-3	-	-	TGTGCCAGCAGCTCACCCCGGGGGCGGAGCATGGATACGCAGTATTTT	CASSSPRGRSMDTQYF
TRBV27	TRBJ2-7	-	TRBD2	TGTGCCAGCAGTTTATTTCTAGCGGGGACCTACGAGCAGTACTTC	CASSLFLAGTYEQYF
TRBV10-2	TRBJ2-7	-	TRBD2	TGCGCCAGCAGTGAGTCGACTGGGGGAGGGCGCTCCTACGAGCAGTACTTC	CASSESTGGGRSYEQYF
TRBV10-2	TRBJ2-3	-	TRBD2	TGCGCCAGCAGTCCCCTAGCGGGAGGGCCGGCAGATACGCAGTATTTT	CASSPLAGGPADTQYF
TRBV11-2	TRBJ1-1	-	TRBD1	TGTGCCAGCAGCTTGGGACAGGGGGAGAACACTGAAGCTTTCTTT	CASSLGQGENTEAFF
TRBV12-5	TRBJ2-7	-	-	TGTGCTAGTGGTCCTGTGGGGCAGTCTATCTACGAGCAGTACTTC	CASGPVGQSIYEQYF
TRBV30	TRBJ2-2	-	-	TGTGCCTGGACCCTAACAGGGACCGGGGAGCTGTTTTTT	CAWTLTGTGELFF
TRBV5-1	TRBJ2-3	-	TRBD2	TGCGCCAGCAGCTTGGACCGGGAGGGTACAGATACGCAGTATTTT	CASSLDREGTDTQYF
TRBV15	TRBJ1-5	-	-	TGTGCCACCAGCAGGCGGGGGGGAAATCAGCCCCAGCATTTT	CATSRRGGNQPQHF
TRBV27	TRBJ2-5	-	-	TGTGCCAGCAGTTTAAACTACCACCAAGAGACCCAGTACTTC	CASSLNYHQETQYF
TRBV7-9	TRBJ2-1	-	-	TGTGCCAGCATCAGCGGTTCCTACAATGAGCAGTTCTTC	CASISGSYNEQFF
TRBV19	TRBJ2-7	-	-	TGTGCCAGTAGTATGGGTTTTGGCAGCGTGGAGCAGTACTTC	CASSMGFGSVEQYF
TRBV27	TRBJ1-1	-	TRBD1	TGTGCCAGCAACAGGGGGGCTGAAGCTTTCTTT	CASNRGAEAFF
TRBV7-8	TRBJ2-7	-	-	TGTGCCAGTACTGCAGGTTTCTCCTACGAGCAGTACTTC	CASTAGFSYEQYF
TRBV9	TRBJ2-7	-	-	TGTGCCAGCAGCGTAGACTACGAGCAGTACTTC	CASSVDYEQYF
TRBV29-1	TRBJ2-7	-	-	TGCAGCGTTGAAATGGCTGGGAACGAATTCGGCTCCTACGAGCAGTACTTC	CSVEMAGNEFGSYEQYF
TRBV15	TRBJ2-1	-	TRBD2	TGTGCCACCAGCCTAGCGGGAGGCTCTAGCTCCTACAATGAGCAGTTCTTC	CATSLAGGSSSYNEQFF
TRBV27	TRBJ2-5	-	TRBD2	TGTGCCAGCAGTCCTGGGGGAGGGCGGGAGACCCAGTACTTC	CASSPGGGRETQYF
TRBV10-3	TRBJ2-1	once	TRBD2	TGTGCCATCAGTGATTTCGAGCGGGAGAAAGGTAACAATGAGCAGTTCTTC	CAISDFEREKGNNEQFF
TRBV2	TRBJ2-7	-	-	TGTGCCAGCAGTGAAGGGCAAGTATCCTACGAGCAGTACTTC	CASSEGQVSYEQYF
TRBV6-1	TRBJ2-7	-	-	TGTGCCAGCAGTGAATTCGAGGACACCTACTACGAGCAGTACTTC	CASSEFEDTYYEQYF
TRBV6-6	TRBJ2-7	-	-	TGTGCCAGCAGCCCCGGGGACGGCATCTACGAGCAGTACTTC	CASSPGDGIYEQYF
TRBV27	TRBJ2-7	-	-	TGTGCCAGCAGTTTATCGCTCTTCGACAGAGTAACCCCCTACGAGCAGTACTTC	CASSLSLFDRVTPYEQYF
TRBV5-6	TRBJ2-1	-	TRBD1	TGTGCCAGCAGCTTAGGCAGGACAGGTCCTAATGAGCAGTTCTTC	CASSLGRTGPNEQFF
TRBV7-9	TRBJ2-7	-	TRBD1	TGTGCCAGCAGCTCCCAGGGGGCGAGGGAGCAGTACTTC	CASSSQGAREQYF
TRBV7-8	TRBJ2-3	-	TRBD2	TGTGCCAGCAGCTTAGTCGGACTAGCGGACGCCCCCTTGGATACGCAGTATTTT	CASSLVGLADAPLDTQYF
TRBV6-6	TRBJ1-1	-	-	TGTGCCAGCAGTTATCCCATTGGAGGAGACACTGAAGCTTTCTTT	CASSYPIGGDTEAFF
TRBV4-1	TRBJ2-2	-	-	TGCGCCAGCAGCCAACCCAGAGAGTCCACCGGGGAGCTGTTTTTT	CASSQPRESTGELFF
TRBV9	TRBJ2-7	few	-	TGTGCCAGCAGCGTATCCCAGGGAAACTACGAGCAGTACTTC	CASSVSQGNYEQYF
TRBV2	TRBJ1-2	few	TRBD1	TGTGCCAACATCATGACAGGGGGTCGCTATGGCTACACCTTC	CANIMTGGRYGYTF
TRBV27	TRBJ1-5	few	-	TGTGCCAGCAGTTCCGGCAGCGGACAGCCCCAGCATTTT	CASSSGSGQPQHF